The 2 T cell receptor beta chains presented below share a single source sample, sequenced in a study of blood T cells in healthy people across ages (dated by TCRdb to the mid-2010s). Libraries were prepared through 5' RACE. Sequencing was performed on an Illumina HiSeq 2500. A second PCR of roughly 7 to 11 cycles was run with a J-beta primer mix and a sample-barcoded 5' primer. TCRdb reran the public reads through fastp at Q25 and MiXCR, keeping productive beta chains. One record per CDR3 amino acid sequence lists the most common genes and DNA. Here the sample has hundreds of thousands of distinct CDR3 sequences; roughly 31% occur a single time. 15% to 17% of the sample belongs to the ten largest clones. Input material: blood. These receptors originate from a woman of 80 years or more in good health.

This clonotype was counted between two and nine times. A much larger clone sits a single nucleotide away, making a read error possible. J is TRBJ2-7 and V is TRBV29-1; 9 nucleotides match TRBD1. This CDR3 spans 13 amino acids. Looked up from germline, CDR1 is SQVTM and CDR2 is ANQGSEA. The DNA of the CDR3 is TGCAGCATTGAGACAGGGGGGGACTACGAGCAGTACTTC. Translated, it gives CSIETGGDYEQYF.

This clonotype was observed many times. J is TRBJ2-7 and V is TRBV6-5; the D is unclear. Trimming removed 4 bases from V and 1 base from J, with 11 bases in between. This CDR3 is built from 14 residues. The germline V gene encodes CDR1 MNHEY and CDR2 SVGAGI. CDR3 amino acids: CASSSTALSYEQYF. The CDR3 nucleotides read TGTGCCAGCAGTTCGACCGCCTTATCCTACGAGCAGTACTTC.